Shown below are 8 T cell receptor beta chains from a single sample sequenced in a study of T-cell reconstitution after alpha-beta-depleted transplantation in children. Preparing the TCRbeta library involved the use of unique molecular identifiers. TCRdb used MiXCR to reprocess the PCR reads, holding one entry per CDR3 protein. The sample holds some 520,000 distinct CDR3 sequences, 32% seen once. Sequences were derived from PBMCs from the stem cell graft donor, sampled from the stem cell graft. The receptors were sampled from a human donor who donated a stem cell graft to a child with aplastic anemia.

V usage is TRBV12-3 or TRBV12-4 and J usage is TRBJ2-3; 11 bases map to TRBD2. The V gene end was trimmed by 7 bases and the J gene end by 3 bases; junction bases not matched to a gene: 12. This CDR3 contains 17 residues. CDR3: CASTTSSTSGRTDTQYF. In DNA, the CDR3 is TGTGCCAGCACCACTTCGAGTACTAGCGGGAGAACAGATACGCAGTATTTT.

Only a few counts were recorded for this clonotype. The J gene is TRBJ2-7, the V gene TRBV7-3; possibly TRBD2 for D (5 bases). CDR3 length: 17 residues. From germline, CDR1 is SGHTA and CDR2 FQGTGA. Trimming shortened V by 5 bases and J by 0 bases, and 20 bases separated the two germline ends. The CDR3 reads CASSPRPSGLSSYEQYF. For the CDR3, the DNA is TGTGCCAGCAGCCCGCGCCCAAGCGGATTGAGCTCCTACGAGCAGTACTTC.

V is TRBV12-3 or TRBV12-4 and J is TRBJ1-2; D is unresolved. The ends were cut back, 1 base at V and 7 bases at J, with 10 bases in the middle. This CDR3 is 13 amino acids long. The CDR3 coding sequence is TGTGCCAGCAGTTTAGGAGAGGGAACTGGCTACACCTTC. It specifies CASSLGEGTGYTF.

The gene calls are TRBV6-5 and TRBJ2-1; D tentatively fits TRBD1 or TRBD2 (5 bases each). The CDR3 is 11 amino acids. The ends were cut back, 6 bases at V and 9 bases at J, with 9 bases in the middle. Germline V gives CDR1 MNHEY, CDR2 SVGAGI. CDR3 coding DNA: TGTGCCAGCAGCCGAGGGGTTGAGCAGTTCTTC. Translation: CASSRGVEQFF.

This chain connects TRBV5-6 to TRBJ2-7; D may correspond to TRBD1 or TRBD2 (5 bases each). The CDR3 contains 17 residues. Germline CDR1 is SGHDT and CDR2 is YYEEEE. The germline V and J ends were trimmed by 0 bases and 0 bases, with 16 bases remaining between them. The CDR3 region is CASSLAKAWGFSYEQYV. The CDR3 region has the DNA TGTGCCAGCAGCTTGGCCAAGGCGTGGGGGTTCTCCTACGAGCAGTACGTC.

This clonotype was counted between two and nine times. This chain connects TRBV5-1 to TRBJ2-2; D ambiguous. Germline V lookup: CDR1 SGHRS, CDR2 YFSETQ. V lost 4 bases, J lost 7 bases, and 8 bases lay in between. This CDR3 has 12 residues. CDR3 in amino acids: CASSLTHGELFF. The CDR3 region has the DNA TGCGCCAGCAGCCTTACCCACGGGGAGCTGTTTTTT.

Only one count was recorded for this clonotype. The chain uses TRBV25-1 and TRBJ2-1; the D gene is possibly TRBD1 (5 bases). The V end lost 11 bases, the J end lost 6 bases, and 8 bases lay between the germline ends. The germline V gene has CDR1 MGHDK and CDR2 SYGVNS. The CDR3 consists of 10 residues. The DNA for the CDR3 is TGTGCCGCTGGGGCCAATGAGCAGTTCTTC. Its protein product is CAAGANEQFF.

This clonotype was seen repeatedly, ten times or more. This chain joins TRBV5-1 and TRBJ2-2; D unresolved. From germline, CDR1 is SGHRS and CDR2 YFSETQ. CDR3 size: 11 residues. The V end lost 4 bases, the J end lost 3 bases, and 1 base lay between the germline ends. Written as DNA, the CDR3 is TGCGCCAGCAGCGACACCGGGGAGCTGTTTTTT. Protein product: CASSDTGELFF.